This T cell receptor (beta chain) originates from a study of cytomegalovirus exposure and HLA in healthy donors. Study-wide results and caveats: It was confirmed in vitro that a few of the CMV-associated chains were specific for CMV antigens.

From germline, CDR1 is GTSNPN and CDR2 SVGIG (reference sequence). The germline V and J ends were trimmed by 0 bases and 6 bases, with 12 bases remaining between them. This CDR3 has 14 residues. Donors had nominal health at sampling but likely had unrecorded immune exposures. Only a few counts were recorded for this clone. The antigen is unknown. The PCR was carried out with 60 Vbeta primers and 13 Jbeta primers. Method: immunoSEQ multiplex PCR; TCRdb's copy keeps in-frame clones and lacks some. The table has 200,000 to 300,000 clones, about 77% seen once. What was sequenced was PBMCs. This sequence originates from a boy aged 10-17 years in good health and CMV-seronegative. V and J are TRBV30 and TRBJ1-5; D call uncertain. The CDR3 bases are TGTGCCTGGAGTGTCGGTATTAATGGTCAGCCCCAGCATTTT. Its protein product is CAWSVGINGQPQHF.